The 13 T cell receptor beta chains listed next were all sequenced from one sample in a study of shared clonotypes between healthy human individuals. TCRdb keeps only in-frame clones here, not all; method: immunoSEQ multiplex PCR. Of fewer than 700,000 clones detected, around 76% appear once; the ten largest clones hold 12%. The sample taken for sequencing was PBMCs. The receptor source for this set is a woman aged 40 to 55 in good health. Some clones in this sample may be carry-over from other donors' samples.

The rearrangement joins TRBV10-3 to TRBJ2-4; TRBD1 aligns across 11 bases. With 0 bases clipped from V and 12 bases from J, the junction kept 4 bases outside the gene matches. Looked up from germline, CDR1 is ENHRY and CDR2 is SYGVKD. CDR3 size: 14 residues. This CDR3 is CAISESGQGAPQYF. CDR3 sequence (DNA): TGTGCCATCAGTGAGTCAGGACAGGGGGCGCCTCAGTACTTC.

V gene TRBV28 combines with J gene TRBJ2-7, with D hard to call. The germline CDR1 and CDR2 sequences are MDHEN and SYDVKM. The CDR3 runs to 13 residues. V was trimmed by 3 bases and J by 6 bases, leaving 12 bases between them. The CDR3 sequence: CASSLRRMGEQYF. CDR3 DNA sequence: TGTGCCAGCAGTTTGCGTCGGATGGGCGAGCAGTACTTC.

This clone was seen repeatedly, ten times or more. This chain connects TRBV13 to TRBJ1-1; D uncertain. Germline V gene data show CDR1 as PRHDT and CDR2 as FYEKMQ (reference sequence). V lost 1 base, J lost 0 bases, and 3 bases lay in between. The CDR3 totals 13 residues. DNA for the CDR3: TGTGCCAGCAGCTTAGATTTGAACACTGAAGCTTTCTTT. It encodes CASSLDLNTEAFF. The full variable domain, rest sourced from reference TRBV13 and TRBJ1-1, is AAGVIQSPRHLIKEKRETATLKCYPIPRHDTVYWYQQGPGQDPQFLISFYEKMQSDKGSIPDRFSAQQFSDYHSELNMSSLELGDSALYFCASSLDLNTEAFFGQGTRLTVV.

This chain uses TRBV19 with TRBJ1-5; D unclear. Germline V gives CDR1 LNHDA, CDR2 SQIVND (reference sequence). This CDR3 comprises 12 residues. With 3 bases removed from V and 5 bases from J, the gap between germline ends came to 5 bases. The CDR3 loop is CASSMPDQPQHF. CDR3 bases: TGTGCCAGTAGTATGCCAGATCAGCCCCAGCATTTT.

V is TRBV5-4 and J is TRBJ1-4; TRBD1 aligns across 10 bases. The V segment lost 4 bases and the J segment 5 bases; nucleotides outside the gene matches: 5. Germline V CDR1 and CDR2: SGHNT, YYREEE (reference sequence). This CDR3 contains 15 residues. The CDR3 spells CASSEPGQGNEKLFF. The CDR3 DNA sequence: TGTGCCAGCAGCGAGCCGGGACAGGGGAATGAAAAACTGTTTTTT.

With respect to this clone: This may arise from a read error, as a much more abundant clone is one base away. The rearrangement joins TRBV27 to TRBJ1-1; possibly TRBD1 for D (6 bases). The CDR3 spans 12 residues. Germline V gene lookup returns CDR1 MNHEY and CDR2 SMNVEV (reference sequence). CDR3 protein: CASSPSTGSALF. The CDR3 coding sequence is TGTGCCAGCAGTCCTTCAACAGGGTCGGCTCTCTTT.

This CDR3 is CASSPQGPYEQYF. CDR3 bases: TGCGCCAGCAGCCCACAGGGACCCTACGAGCAGTACTTC. J is TRBJ2-7 and V is TRBV4-1, with D possibly TRBD1 on 6 matching bases. CDR1 and CDR2 (germline): MGHRA, YSYEKL. The CDR3 spans 13 residues. V lost 4 bases to trimming and J lost 2 bases, with 9 bases between them.

The chain links TRBV5-1 to TRBJ2-3, with 8 bases identical to TRBD2. This CDR3 is 13 amino acids long. V gave up 8 bases and J gave up 2 bases; unmatched junction bases: 4. Germline CDR1 SGHRS, CDR2 YFSETQ. The CDR3 region has the DNA TGCGCCAGTACTAGCGGTTCCACAGATACGCAGTATTTT. The encoded protein is CASTSGSTDTQYF.

V gene TRBV11-2 combines with J gene TRBJ2-3, with TRBD2 matching over 7 bases. V lost 2 bases, J lost 5 bases, and 7 bases stayed unmatched. CDR1 SGHAT and CDR2 FQNNGV come from the germline V gene. The CDR3 runs 15 residues. The CDR3 spells CASSLRGGSRDTQYF. The CDR3 nucleotides are TGTGCCAGCAGCTTAAGGGGCGGGAGTAGAGATACGCAGTATTTT. Full variable domain (missing parts from reference TRBV11-2 and TRBJ2-3): EAGVAQSPRYKIIEKRQSVAFWCNPISGHATLYWYQQILGQGPKLLIQFQNNGVVDDSQLPKDRFSAERLKGVDSTLKIQPAKLEDSAVYLCASSLRGGSRDTQYFGPGTRLTVL.

Worth noting for this clone: This specimen includes other DNA sequences encoding the same CDR3. The rearrangement links TRBV6-6 to TRBJ1-1, with D perhaps TRBD1 (6 bases). The V and J ends lost 2 bases and 8 bases respectively, with 12 bases between them. CDR1 MNHNY and CDR2 SVGAGI come from the germline V gene (reference sequence). This CDR3 contains 13 residues. In DNA form, the CDR3 reads TGTGCCAGCAGTTACAGAGGGGGGACCGAAGCTTTCTTT. Its protein is CASSYRGGTEAFF.

The rearrangement joins TRBV6-5 to TRBJ1-2, with D tentatively TRBD1 (5 bases). The V gene lost 10 bases and the J gene lost 7 bases, with 19 bases spanning the gap. The CDR3 consists of 13 residues. Germline V gene sequence: CDR1 MNHEY, CDR2 SVGAGI. In nucleotides, the CDR3 is TGTGCCATCAACCCGGGGCAGGCCTGTGGCTACACCTTC. Residues: CAINPGQACGYTF.

This chain links TRBV6-5 with TRBJ2-3; no clear D gene. Germline-derived CDR1 and CDR2 are MNHEY and SVGAGI. Trimming pared 2 bases from V and 5 bases from J, leaving 5 bases between. The CDR3 is made up of 12 amino acids. CDR3 amino acids: CASSYGQDTQYF. CDR3 bases: TGTGCCAGCAGTTACGGCCAAGATACGCAGTATTTT.

The chain employs TRBV19 and TRBJ1-5; D is unresolved. Trimming cost V 5 bases and J 5 bases, with 7 bases left between them. Germline values: CDR1 LNHDA, CDR2 SQIVND (reference sequence). The CDR3 extends over 12 amino acids. CDR3 bases: TGTGCCAGTAGTGAAATGGATCAGCCCCAGCATTTT. Protein sequence: CASSEMDQPQHF.